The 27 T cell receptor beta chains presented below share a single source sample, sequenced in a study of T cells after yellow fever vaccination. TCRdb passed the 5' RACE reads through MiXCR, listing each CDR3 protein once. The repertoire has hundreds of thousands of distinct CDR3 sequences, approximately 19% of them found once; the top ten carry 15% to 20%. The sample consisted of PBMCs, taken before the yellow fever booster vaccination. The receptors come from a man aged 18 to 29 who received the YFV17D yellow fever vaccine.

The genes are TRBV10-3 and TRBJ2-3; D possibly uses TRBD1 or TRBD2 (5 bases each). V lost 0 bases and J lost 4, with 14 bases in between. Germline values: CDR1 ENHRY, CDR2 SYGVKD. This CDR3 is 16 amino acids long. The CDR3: CAISESRTRGSDTQYF. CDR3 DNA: TGTGCCATCAGTGAGTCTAGGACAAGAGGGTCAGATACGCAGTATTTT.

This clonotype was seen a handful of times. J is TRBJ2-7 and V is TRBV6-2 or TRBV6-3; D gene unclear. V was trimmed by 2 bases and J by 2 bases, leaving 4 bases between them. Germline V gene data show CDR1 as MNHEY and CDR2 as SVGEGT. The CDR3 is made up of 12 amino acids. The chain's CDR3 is CASSYDPYEQYF. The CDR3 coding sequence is TGTGCCAGCAGTTACGACCCCTACGAGCAGTACTTC.

The CDR3 region has the DNA TGTGCCAGCAGCCAAGAGGCGGGGGGGCTGGAGACCCAGTACTTC. As protein: CASSQEAGGLETQYF. This chain links TRBV4-2 with TRBJ2-5; 9 bases match TRBD2. The trim removed 0 bases at V and 5 bases at J, leaving 4 bases unmatched. The CDR3 length is 15 residues. CDR1 is LGHNA, CDR2 YNFKEQ, per germline.

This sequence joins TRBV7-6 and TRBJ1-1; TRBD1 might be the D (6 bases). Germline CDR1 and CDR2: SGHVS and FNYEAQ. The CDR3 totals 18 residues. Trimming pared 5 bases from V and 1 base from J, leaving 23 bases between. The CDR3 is CASSTFRGRAGANTEAFF. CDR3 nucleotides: TGTGCCAGCAGCACGTTCCGCGGAAGAGCGGGGGCGAACACTGAAGCTTTCTTT.

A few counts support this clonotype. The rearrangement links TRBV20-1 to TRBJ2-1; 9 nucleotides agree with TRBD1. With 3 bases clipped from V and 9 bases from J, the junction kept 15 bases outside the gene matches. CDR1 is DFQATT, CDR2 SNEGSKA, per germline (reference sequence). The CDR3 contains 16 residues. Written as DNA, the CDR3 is TGCAGTGCTAGTCTCCCCGGGACAGGGTTGAAGGGTGAGCAGTTCTTC. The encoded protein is CSASLPGTGLKGEQFF.

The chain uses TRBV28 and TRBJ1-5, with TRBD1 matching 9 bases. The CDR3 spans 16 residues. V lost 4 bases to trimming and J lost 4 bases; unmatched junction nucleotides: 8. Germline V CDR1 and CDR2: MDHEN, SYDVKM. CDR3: CASSSSTGGGNQPQHF. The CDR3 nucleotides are TGTGCCAGCAGTTCCTCGACAGGGGGAGGGAATCAGCCCCAGCATTTT.

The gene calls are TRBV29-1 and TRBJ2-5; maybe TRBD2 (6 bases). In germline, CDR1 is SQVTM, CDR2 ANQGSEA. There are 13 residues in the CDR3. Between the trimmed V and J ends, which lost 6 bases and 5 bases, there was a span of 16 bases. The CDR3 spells CSVPWGVVETQYF. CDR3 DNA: TGCAGCGTCCCGTGGGGGGTAGTGGAGACCCAGTACTTC.

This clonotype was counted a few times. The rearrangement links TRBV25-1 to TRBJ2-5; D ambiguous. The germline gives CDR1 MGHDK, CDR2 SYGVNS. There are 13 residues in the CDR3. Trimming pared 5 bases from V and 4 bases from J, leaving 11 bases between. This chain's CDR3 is CASSRPNRETQYF. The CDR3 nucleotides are TGTGCCAGCAGTAGGCCGAATCGAGAGACCCAGTACTTC. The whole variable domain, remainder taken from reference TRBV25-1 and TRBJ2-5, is EADIYQTPRYLVIGTGKKITLECSQTMGHDKMYWYQQDPGMELHLIHYSYGVNSTEKGDLSSESTVSRIRTEHFPLTLESARPSHTSQYLCASSRPNRETQYFGPGTRLLVL.

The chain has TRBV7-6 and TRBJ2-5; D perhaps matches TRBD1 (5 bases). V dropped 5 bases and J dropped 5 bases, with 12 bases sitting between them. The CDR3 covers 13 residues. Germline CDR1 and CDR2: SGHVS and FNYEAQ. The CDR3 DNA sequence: TGTGCCAGCAGCCTCAGGGTACCGGAGACCCAGTACTTC. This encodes CASSLRVPETQYF.

CDR3 DNA sequence: TGCAGCGTCCGGGAGGTTGATAATTCACCCCTCCACTTT. Amino acids: CSVREVDNSPLHF. The chain carries TRBV29-1 and TRBJ1-6; D unclear. This CDR3 comprises 13 residues. V was shortened by 6 bases and J by 5 bases, with 11 bases between the two germline ends. The germline CDR1 and CDR2 sequences are SQVTM and ANQGSEA.

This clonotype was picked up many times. The CDR3 sequence: CASSQGASKNIQYF. Here the CDR3 DNA reads TGTGCCAGCAGCCAAGGGGCGTCCAAAAACATTCAGTACTTC. The J gene is TRBJ2-4, the V gene TRBV4-2; D gene unclear. Germline V gives CDR1 LGHNA, CDR2 YNFKEQ. This CDR3 has 14 residues. Trimming left V 1 base short and J 2 bases short, with 6 bases between.

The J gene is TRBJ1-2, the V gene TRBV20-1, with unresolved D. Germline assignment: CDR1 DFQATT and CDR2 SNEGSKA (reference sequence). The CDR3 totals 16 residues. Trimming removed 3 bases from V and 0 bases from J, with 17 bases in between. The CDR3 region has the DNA TGCAGTGCTAGTCAGTTTGGTCCCAGTTCTAACTATGGCTACACCTTC. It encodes CSASQFGPSSNYGYTF.

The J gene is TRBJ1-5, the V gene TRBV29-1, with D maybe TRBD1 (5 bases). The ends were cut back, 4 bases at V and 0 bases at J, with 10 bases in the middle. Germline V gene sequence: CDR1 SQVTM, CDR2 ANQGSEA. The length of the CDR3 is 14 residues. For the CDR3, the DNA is TGCAGCGTTGTTCTGGGGGATAGCAATCAGCCCCAGCATTTT. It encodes CSVVLGDSNQPQHF. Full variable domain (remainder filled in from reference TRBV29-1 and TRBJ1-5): SAVISQKPSRDICQRGTSLTIQCQVDSQVTMMFWYRQQPGQSLTLIATANQGSEATYESGFVIDKFPISRPNLTFSTLTVSNMSPEDSSIYLCSVVLGDSNQPQHFGDGTRLSIL.

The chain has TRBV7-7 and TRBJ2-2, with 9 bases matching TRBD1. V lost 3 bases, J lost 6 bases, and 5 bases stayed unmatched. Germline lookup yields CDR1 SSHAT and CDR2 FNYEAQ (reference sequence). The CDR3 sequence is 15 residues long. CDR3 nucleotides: TGTGCCAGCAGCTTCGGACAGGGGTTGTCCGGGGAGCTGTTTTTT. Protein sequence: CASSFGQGLSGELFF. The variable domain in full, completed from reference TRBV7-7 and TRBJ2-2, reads GAGVSQSPRYKVTKRGQDVTLRCDPISSHATLYWYQQALGQGPEFLTYFNYEAQPDKSGLPSDRFSAERPEGSISTLTIQRTEQRDSAMYRCASSFGQGLSGELFFGEGSRLTVL.

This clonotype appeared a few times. This chain's CDR3 is CASSLNTYNEQFF. In DNA form, the CDR3 reads TGTGCCAGCAGCTTAAACACCTACAATGAGCAGTTCTTC. This chain links TRBV7-2 with TRBJ2-1; the D is unclear. There are 13 residues in the CDR3. Trimming pared 2 bases from V and 2 bases from J, leaving 4 bases between. CDR1 is SGHTA, CDR2 FQGNSA, per germline.

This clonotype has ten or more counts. The CDR3 sequence is CASINGGSTNIQYF. CDR3 DNA: TGTGCCAGCATCAACGGGGGCAGCACCAACATTCAGTACTTC. The chain carries TRBV6-2 or TRBV6-3 and TRBJ2-4; either TRBD1 or TRBD2 may supply D (6 bases each). This CDR3 is 14 amino acids long. V lost 7 bases and J 7 bases, leaving 17 bases between the germline ends. CDR1 and CDR2 from the germline V gene are MNHEY and SVGEGT.

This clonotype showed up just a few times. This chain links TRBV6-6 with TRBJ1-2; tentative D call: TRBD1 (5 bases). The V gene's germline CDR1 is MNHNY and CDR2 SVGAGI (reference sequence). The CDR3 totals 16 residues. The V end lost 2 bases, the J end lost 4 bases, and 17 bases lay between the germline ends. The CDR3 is CASSYRKGLATYGYTF. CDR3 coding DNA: TGTGCCAGCAGTTACCGAAAGGGGCTTGCGACCTATGGCTACACCTTC.

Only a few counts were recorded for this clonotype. CDR3: CSAPGEGQETQYF. The CDR3 DNA reads TGCAGTGCTCCTGGGGAGGGCCAAGAGACCCAGTACTTC. The rearrangement uses TRBV20-1 and TRBJ2-5, with 7 positions matching TRBD2. The V and J ends lost 5 bases and 1 base, in that order; junction bases with no gene match: 4. The CDR3 runs 13 residues. Germline-derived CDR1 and CDR2 are DFQATT and SNEGSKA (reference sequence).

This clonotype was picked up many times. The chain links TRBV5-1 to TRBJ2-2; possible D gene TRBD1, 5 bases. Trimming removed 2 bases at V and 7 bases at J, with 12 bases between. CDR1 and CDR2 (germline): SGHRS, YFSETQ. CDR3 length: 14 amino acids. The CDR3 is CASSFSQGGGELFF. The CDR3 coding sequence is TGCGCCAGCAGCTTCTCGCAGGGCGGCGGGGAGCTGTTTTTT.

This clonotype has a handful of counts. The chain's CDR3 is CASSIGRSYEQYF. The CDR3, as DNA: TGTGCCAGTAGTATAGGTCGCAGCTACGAGCAGTACTTC. The V and J genes are TRBV19 and TRBJ2-7; D remains unclear. CDR1 and CDR2 from the germline V gene are LNHDA and SQIVND (reference sequence). Between the trimmed V and J ends, which lost 1 base and 3 bases, there was a span of 7 bases. There are 13 residues in the CDR3. The full variable domain, with the rest looked up from reference TRBV19 and TRBJ2-7, is DGGITQSPKYLFRKEGQNVTLSCEQNLNHDAMYWYRQDPGQGLRLIYYSQIVNDFQKGDIAEGYSVSREKKESFPLTVTSAQKNPTAFYLCASSIGRSYEQYFGPGTRLTVT.

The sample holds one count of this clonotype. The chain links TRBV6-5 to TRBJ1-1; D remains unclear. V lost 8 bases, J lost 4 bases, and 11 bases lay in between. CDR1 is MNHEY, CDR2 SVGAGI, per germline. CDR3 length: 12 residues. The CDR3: CASRGPVTEAFF. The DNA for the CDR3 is TGTGCCAGCCGCGGACCAGTCACTGAAGCTTTCTTT.

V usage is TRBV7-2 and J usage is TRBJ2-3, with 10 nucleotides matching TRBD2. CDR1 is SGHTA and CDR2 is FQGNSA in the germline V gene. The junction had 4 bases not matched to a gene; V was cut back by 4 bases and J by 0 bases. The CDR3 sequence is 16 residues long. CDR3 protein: CASSSSGGPSTDTQYF. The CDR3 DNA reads TGTGCCAGCAGCTCTAGCGGGGGACCTAGCACAGATACGCAGTATTTT. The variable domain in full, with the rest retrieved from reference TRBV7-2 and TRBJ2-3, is GAGVSQSPSNKVTEKGKDVELRCDPISGHTALYWYRQSLGQGLEFLIYFQGNSAPDKSGLPSDRFSAERTGGSVSTLTIQRTQQEDSAVYLCASSSSGGPSTDTQYFGPGTRLTVL.

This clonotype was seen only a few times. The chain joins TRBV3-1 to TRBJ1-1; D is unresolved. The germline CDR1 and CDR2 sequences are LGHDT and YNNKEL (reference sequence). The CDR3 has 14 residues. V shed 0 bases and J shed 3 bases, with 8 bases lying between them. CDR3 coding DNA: TGTGCCAGCAGCCAAGATTTCCGGGACACTGAAGCTTTCTTT. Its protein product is CASSQDFRDTEAFF.

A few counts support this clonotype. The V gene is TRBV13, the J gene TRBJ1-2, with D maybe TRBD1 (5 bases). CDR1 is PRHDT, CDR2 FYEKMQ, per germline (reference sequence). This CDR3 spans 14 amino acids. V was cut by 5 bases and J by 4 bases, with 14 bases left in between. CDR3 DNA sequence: TGTGCCAGCAGCGCCCGAGTGGGGGGCTATGGCTACACCTTC. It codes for CASSARVGGYGYTF.

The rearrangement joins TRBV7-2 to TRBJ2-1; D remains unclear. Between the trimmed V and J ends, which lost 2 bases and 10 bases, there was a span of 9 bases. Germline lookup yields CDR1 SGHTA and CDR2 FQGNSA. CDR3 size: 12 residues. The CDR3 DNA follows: TGTGCCAGCAGCTTATTTGATTCCGAGCAGTTCTTC. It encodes CASSLFDSEQFF.

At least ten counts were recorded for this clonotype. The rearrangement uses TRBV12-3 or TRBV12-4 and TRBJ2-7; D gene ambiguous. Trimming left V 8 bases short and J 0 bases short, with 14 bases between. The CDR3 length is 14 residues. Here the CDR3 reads CASGNLPVSYEQYF. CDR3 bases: TGTGCCAGCGGGAATTTGCCGGTCTCCTACGAGCAGTACTTC.

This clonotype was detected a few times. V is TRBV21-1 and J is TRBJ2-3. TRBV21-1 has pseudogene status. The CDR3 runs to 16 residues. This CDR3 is CASSSLIIHNTDTQYF. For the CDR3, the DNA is TGTGCCAGCAGCAGTTTGATAATCCACAACACAGATACGCAGTATTTT.